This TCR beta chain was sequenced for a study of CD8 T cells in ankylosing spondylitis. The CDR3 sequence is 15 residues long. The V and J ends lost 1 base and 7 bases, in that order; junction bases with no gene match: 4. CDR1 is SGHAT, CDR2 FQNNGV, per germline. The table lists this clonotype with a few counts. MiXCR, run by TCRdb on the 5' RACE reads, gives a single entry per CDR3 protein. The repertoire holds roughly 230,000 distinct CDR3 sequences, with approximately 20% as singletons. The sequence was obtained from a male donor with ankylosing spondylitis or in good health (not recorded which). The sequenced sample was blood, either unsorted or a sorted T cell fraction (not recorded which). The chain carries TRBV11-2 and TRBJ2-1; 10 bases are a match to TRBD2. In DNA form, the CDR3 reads TGTGCCAGCAGCTTAGCGGTAGCGGGAGGAAATGAGCAGTTCTTC. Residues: CASSLAVAGGNEQFF.